These 23 T cell receptor beta chains share one sample of origin, sequenced in a study of T cells in Graves' hyperthyroidism and ophthalmopathy. RNA transcripts served as the template for amplifying TCR beta CDR3 regions. Carried out on the TCR CDR3, a first-round RT-PCR used the HTBI primer set. TCRdb reanalysed the multiplex PCR reads using MiXCR and keeps one entry per CDR3 protein. This table holds 300,000 to 350,000 distinct CDR3 sequences, roughly 21% found once. Sequenced input: blood. The origin of the receptors is a woman aged 50 to 60 with Graves' hyperthyroidism.

This clonotype was counted ten times or more. This chain connects TRBV7-9 to TRBJ2-1, with D unresolved. V lost 5 bases to trimming and J lost 3 bases, with 11 bases between them. CDR1 is SEHNR, CDR2 FQNEAQ, per germline (reference sequence). The CDR3 covers 14 residues. CDR3 DNA: TGTGCCAGCAGCCGTAGTGGGGTCTACAATGAGCAGTTCTTC. Its protein product is CASSRSGVYNEQFF.

In regard to this clonotype: At one of its ends the junction is not consistent with the germline gene, which may arise from a read error. The chain uses TRBV10-3 and TRBJ2-4; D tentatively reads TRBD1 or TRBD2 (5 bases each). Germline CDR1 ENHRY, CDR2 SYGVKD. The CDR3 has 18 amino acids. The CDR3 DNA follows: TGTGCCATCAGTGAGTCTGATGGGGGAAGAGGAGCCAAAGACATTCAGTACTTC. Translated: CAISESDGGRGAKDIQYF.

The chain employs TRBV7-9 and TRBJ1-5; 7 positions agree with TRBD1. The CDR3 is 15 amino acids. Germline CDR1 is SEHNR and CDR2 is FQNEAQ (reference sequence). V was pared by 5 bases and J by 2 bases, with 6 bases of the junction left unmatched. CDR3 residues: CASSPRGLGNQPQHF. The CDR3 coding sequence is TGTGCCAGCAGCCCAAGGGGGCTCGGCAATCAGCCCCAGCATTTT.

This clonotype was counted many times. This rearrangement joins TRBV3-1 to TRBJ2-7; TRBD2 aligns across 8 bases. This CDR3 has 13 residues. The junction had 11 bases not matched to a gene; V was cut back by 4 bases and J by 12 bases. Germline values: CDR1 LGHDT, CDR2 YNNKEL (reference sequence). CDR3 in amino acids: CASSPRGESGRYF. The CDR3 DNA reads TGTGCCAGCAGCCCCAGAGGGGAGAGCGGGAGGTACTTC.

J is TRBJ1-6 and V is TRBV7-3; weak D call: TRBD1 (5 bases). The CDR3 is made up of 14 amino acids. Germline lookup yields CDR1 SGHTA and CDR2 FQGTGA. V lost 5 bases and J lost 6, with 11 bases in between. As DNA, the CDR3 is TGTGCCAGCAGCCCATCGGGGGGTAATTCACCCCTCCACTTT. Translating gives CASSPSGGNSPLHF. The variable domain in full, with the rest retrieved from reference TRBV7-3 and TRBJ1-6, is GAGVSQTPSNKVTEKGKYVELRCDPISGHTALYWYRQSLGQGPEFLIYFQGTGAADDSGLPNDRFFAVRPEGSVSTLKIQRTERGDSAVYLCASSPSGGNSPLHFGNGTRLTVT.

This clonotype has ten or more counts. V is TRBV30 and J is TRBJ2-2, with 7 bases fitting TRBD2. Per germline, CDR1 GTSNPN and CDR2 SVGIG (reference sequence). This CDR3 is 15 amino acids long. V lost 2 bases to trimming and J lost 4 bases; unmatched junction nucleotides: 7. The CDR3 here is CAWSLGGSGTGELFF. CDR3 nucleotides: TGTGCCTGGAGTCTCGGGGGGTCGGGCACCGGGGAGCTGTTTTTT.

This clonotype was found many times. The J gene is TRBJ1-1, the V gene TRBV28, with D unresolved. The CDR3 has 11 residues. The V gene's germline CDR1 is MDHEN and CDR2 SYDVKM. The CDR3 sequence: CASLVNTEAFF. The CDR3 DNA reads TGTGCATCATTGGTGAACACTGAAGCTTTCTTT.

This clonotype has at least ten counts. The chain links TRBV28 to TRBJ1-2, with no clear D. V was pared by 2 bases and J by 5 bases, with 12 bases between. This CDR3 is built from 14 residues. From germline, CDR1 is MDHEN and CDR2 SYDVKM. CDR3 nucleotides: TGTGCCAGCAGTTTAGGCGTTTCGGGGTATGGCTACACCTTC. It encodes CASSLGVSGYGYTF.

This clonotype occurred a few times. The chain has TRBV3-1 and TRBJ1-4; 9 nucleotides match TRBD1. The CDR3 spans 16 residues. J lost 6 bases, V lost 2 bases, and 7 bases had no gene match. Germline V gene data show CDR1 as LGHDT and CDR2 as YNNKEL (reference sequence). The CDR3 DNA is TGTGCCAGCAGCCAAAACCCCGGGACAGGGCATGAAAAACTGTTTTTT. The encoded protein is CASSQNPGTGHEKLFF.

As DNA, the CDR3 is TGTGCCAGCAGGGGAACCGGGACAGGGGGCGAAAAACTGTTTTTT. Amino acids: CASRGTGTGGEKLFF. The chain has TRBV6-1 and TRBJ1-4; the match to TRBD1 covers 12 bases. V was pared by 6 bases and J by 8 bases, with 7 bases of the junction left unmatched. The CDR3 spans 15 residues. CDR1 and CDR2 (germline): MNHNS, SASEGT.

In its sample, this clonotype was seen many times. The rearrangement joins TRBV18 to TRBJ2-1; the D gene could be TRBD1 or TRBD2 (5 bases each). In germline, CDR1 is KGHSH, CDR2 LQKENI. The V end was cut by 4 bases, the J end by 8 bases, with 9 bases between. The length of the CDR3 is 12 residues. CDR3: CASSQEGHEQFF. CDR3 DNA sequence: TGTGCCAGCTCACAAGAGGGGCATGAGCAGTTCTTC.

Many counts were recorded for this clonotype. The rearrangement joins TRBV20-1 to TRBJ2-1; 13 positions match TRBD2. V was pared by 5 bases and J by 2 bases, with 9 bases of the junction left unmatched. CDR1 and CDR2 (germline): DFQATT, SNEGSKA (reference sequence). The CDR3 is 17 amino acids. As DNA, the CDR3 is TGCAGTGCTTACCGAGGGACTAGCGGGATGGCCTACAATGAGCAGTTCTTC. Translation gives CSAYRGTSGMAYNEQFF.

The V call is TRBV6-5, the J call TRBJ1-1; D ambiguous. Germline loops: CDR1 MNHEY, CDR2 SVGAGI. Trimming shortened V by 4 bases and J by 3 bases, and 9 bases separated the two germline ends. The CDR3 sequence is 13 residues long. The CDR3 loop reads CASSFWRDTEAFF. The CDR3 DNA reads TGTGCCAGCAGTTTCTGGAGGGACACTGAAGCTTTCTTT.

The gene calls are TRBV7-2 and TRBJ1-5; 9 bases are a match to TRBD1. CDR1 SGHTA and CDR2 FQGNSA come from the germline V gene. This CDR3 comprises 15 residues. With 5 bases clipped from V and 6 bases from J, the junction kept 8 bases outside the gene matches. CDR3 sequence: CASSPPGQGSQPQHF. The DNA of the CDR3 is TGTGCCAGCAGCCCCCCGGGACAGGGTAGTCAGCCCCAGCATTTT.

The V gene is TRBV2, the J gene TRBJ1-3; 9 nucleotides align to TRBD1. Trimming took 6 bases from V and 8 from J; bases not matched to a gene: 17. Per germline, CDR1 SNHLY and CDR2 FYNNEI. The CDR3 has 17 amino acids. This CDR3 reads CASSLKKGTGRSDTIYF. The CDR3 nucleotides read TGTGCCAGCAGCTTAAAAAAGGGGACAGGGCGGTCCGACACCATATATTTT.

This chain connects TRBV11-2 to TRBJ2-1; either TRBD1 or TRBD2 may supply D (5 bases each). Trimming removed 5 bases from V and 4 bases from J, with 12 bases in between. The CDR3 loop spans 14 amino acids. From germline, CDR1 is SGHAT and CDR2 FQNNGV. CDR3 in amino acids: CASSPAGGYNEQFF. In DNA form, the CDR3 reads TGTGCCAGCAGCCCAGCTGGGGGTTACAATGAGCAGTTCTTC. The full variable domain, completed using reference TRBV11-2 and TRBJ2-1, is EAGVAQSPRYKIIEKRQSVAFWCNPISGHATLYWYQQILGQGPKLLIQFQNNGVVDDSQLPKDRFSAERLKGVDSTLKIQPAKLEDSAVYLCASSPAGGYNEQFFGPGTRLTVL.

In this sample, this clonotype turned up many times. V and J are TRBV7-9 and TRBJ2-5; 13 nucleotides line up with TRBD2. Germline assignment: CDR1 SEHNR and CDR2 FQNEAQ (reference sequence). After removal of 4 bases from V and 3 bases from J, the junction contained 2 bases not matched to a gene. This CDR3 comprises 15 residues. CDR3 amino acids: CASSSLAGGKETQYF. In nucleotides, the CDR3 is TGTGCCAGCAGCTCACTAGCGGGGGGGAAAGAGACCCAGTACTTC.

This clonotype has at least ten counts. The chain uses TRBV2 and TRBJ1-3; 8 bases agree with TRBD1. The CDR3 sequence is 16 residues long. The V segment lost 8 bases and the J segment 0 bases; nucleotides outside the gene matches: 9. Germline CDR1 and CDR2: SNHLY and FYNNEI. The CDR3 DNA reads as TGTGCCAGCTGGGGATCGGACAGGGCCTCTGGAAACACCATATATTTT. Protein sequence: CASWGSDRASGNTIYF.

This clonotype was detected only a few times. This sequence joins TRBV20-1 and TRBJ1-6, with D possibly TRBD1 on 5 matching bases. CDR3 size: 14 residues. Per the germline V gene, CDR1 is DFQATT and CDR2 is SNEGSKA (reference sequence). V was pared by 5 bases and J by 9 bases, with 17 bases between. The CDR3 region has the DNA TGCAGTGCTCAAGACAGTCACGGCGGTTCACCCCTCCACTTT. As protein: CSAQDSHGGSPLHF.

This clonotype has a count of ten or more. The V call is TRBV12-3 or TRBV12-4, the J call TRBJ2-5; TRBD2 aligns across 8 bases. The CDR3 totals 14 residues. The V segment lost 6 bases and the J segment 5 bases; nucleotides outside the gene matches: 8. The CDR3 loop is CASSVAGTRETQYF. As DNA, the CDR3 is TGTGCCAGCAGCGTCGCCGGGACTAGGGAGACCCAGTACTTC.

There are many counts of this clonotype. This sequence joins TRBV28 and TRBJ2-1; tentatively, D is TRBD1 (6 bases). CDR1 MDHEN and CDR2 SYDVKM come from the germline V gene. Between the trimmed V and J ends, which lost 7 bases and 4 bases, there was a span of 8 bases. There are 12 residues in the CDR3. The CDR3, as DNA: TGTGCCAGCATAGGGGGTTACAATGAGCAGTTCTTC. It is translated as CASIGGYNEQFF.

This clonotype was seen at least ten times. The chain has TRBV6-1 and TRBJ1-4; a weak D match, TRBD1 (6 bases). Per the germline V gene, CDR1 is MNHNS and CDR2 is SASEGT. V was trimmed by 3 bases and J by 9 bases, leaving 17 bases between them. CDR3 length: 15 amino acids. The CDR3, as DNA: TGTGCCAGCAGTGAGGGCGGGGGGGCGCCCCAAAAACTGTTTTTT. This codes for CASSEGGGAPQKLFF.

This clonotype was observed at least ten times. The rearrangement links TRBV28 to TRBJ2-7; 8 bases align to TRBD2. CDR1 is MDHEN, CDR2 SYDVKM, per germline. The CDR3 contains 13 residues. V gave up 7 bases and J gave up 4 bases; unmatched junction bases: 6. This CDR3 reads CASTGGLAYEQYF. The CDR3 bases are TGTGCCAGCACTGGTGGACTAGCTTACGAGCAGTACTTC.